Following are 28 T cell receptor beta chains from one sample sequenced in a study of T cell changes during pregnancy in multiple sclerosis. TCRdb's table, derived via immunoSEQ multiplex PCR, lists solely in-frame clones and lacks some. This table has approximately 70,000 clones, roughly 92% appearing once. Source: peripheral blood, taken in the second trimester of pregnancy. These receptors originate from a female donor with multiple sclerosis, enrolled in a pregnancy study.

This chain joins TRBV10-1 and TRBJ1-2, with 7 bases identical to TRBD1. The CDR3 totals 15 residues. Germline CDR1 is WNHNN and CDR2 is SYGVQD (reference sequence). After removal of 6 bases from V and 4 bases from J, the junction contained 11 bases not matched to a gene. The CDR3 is CASSPDRRTFYGYTF. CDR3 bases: TGCGCCAGCAGCCCGGACAGGAGGACCTTCTATGGCTACACCTTC.

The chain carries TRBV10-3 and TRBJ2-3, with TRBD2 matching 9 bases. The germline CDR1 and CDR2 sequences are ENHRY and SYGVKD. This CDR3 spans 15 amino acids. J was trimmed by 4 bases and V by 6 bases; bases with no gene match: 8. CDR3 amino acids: CAIREPGGGADTQYF. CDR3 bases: TGTGCCATCAGGGAGCCGGGCGGGGGGGCAGATACGCAGTATTTT.

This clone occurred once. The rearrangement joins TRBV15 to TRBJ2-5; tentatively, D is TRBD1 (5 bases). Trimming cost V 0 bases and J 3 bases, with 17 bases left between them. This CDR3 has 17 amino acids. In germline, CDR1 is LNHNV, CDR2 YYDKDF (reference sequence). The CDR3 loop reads CATSREPWQGGKETQYF. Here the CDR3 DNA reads TGTGCCACCAGCAGAGAGCCCTGGCAGGGTGGGAAAGAGACCCAGTACTTC.

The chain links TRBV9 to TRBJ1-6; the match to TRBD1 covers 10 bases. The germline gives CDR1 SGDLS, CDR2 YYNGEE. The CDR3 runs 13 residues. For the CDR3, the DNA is TGTGAAGACGGGACAGGGGTTAATTCACCCCTCCACTTT. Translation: CEDGTGVNSPLHF.

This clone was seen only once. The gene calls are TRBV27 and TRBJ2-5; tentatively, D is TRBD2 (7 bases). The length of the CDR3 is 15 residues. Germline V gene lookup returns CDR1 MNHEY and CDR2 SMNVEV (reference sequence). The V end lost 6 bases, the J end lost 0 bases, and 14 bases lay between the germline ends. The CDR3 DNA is TGTGCCAGCAGGGTGGGGGGGGGCAACCAAGAGACCCAGTACTTC. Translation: CASRVGGGNQETQYF.

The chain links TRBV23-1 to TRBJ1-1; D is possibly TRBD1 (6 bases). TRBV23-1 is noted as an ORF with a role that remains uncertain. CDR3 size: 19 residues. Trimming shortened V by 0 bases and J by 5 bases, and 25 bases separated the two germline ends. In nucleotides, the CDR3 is TGCGCCAGCAGTCAATCGGGCAGGGAGGGGAAGGGGACAATAACTGAAGCTTTCTTT. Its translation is CASSQSGREGKGTITEAFF.

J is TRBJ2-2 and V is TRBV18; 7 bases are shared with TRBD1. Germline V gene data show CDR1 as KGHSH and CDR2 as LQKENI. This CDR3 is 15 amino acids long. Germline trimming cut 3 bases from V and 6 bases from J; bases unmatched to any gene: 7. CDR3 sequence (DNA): TGTGCCAGCTCACCCCTAGAAACAGGGGCCGGGGAGCTGTTTTTT. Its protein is CASSPLETGAGELFF.

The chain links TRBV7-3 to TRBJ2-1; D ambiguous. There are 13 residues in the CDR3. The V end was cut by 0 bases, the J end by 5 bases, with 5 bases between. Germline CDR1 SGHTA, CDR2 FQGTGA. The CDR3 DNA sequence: TGTGCCAGCAGCTTAACCCAAAACAATGAGCAGTTCTTC. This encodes CASSLTQNNEQFF.

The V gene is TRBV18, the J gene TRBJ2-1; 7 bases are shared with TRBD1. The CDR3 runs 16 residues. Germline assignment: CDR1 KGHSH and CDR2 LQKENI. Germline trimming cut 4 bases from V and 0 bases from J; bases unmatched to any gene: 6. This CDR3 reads CASSLRQGSSYNEQFF. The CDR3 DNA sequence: TGTGCCAGCTCACTACGACAGGGAAGCTCCTACAATGAGCAGTTCTTC.

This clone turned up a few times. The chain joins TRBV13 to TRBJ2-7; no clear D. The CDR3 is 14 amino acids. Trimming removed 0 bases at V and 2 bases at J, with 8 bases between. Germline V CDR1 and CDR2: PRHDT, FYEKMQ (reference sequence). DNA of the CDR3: TGTGCCAGCAGCTTAGGCCCGGTAGCCTACGAGCAGTACTTC. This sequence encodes CASSLGPVAYEQYF.

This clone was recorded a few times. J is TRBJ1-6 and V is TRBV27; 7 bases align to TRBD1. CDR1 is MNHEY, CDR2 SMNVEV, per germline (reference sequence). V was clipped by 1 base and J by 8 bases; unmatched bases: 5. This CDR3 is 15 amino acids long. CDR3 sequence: CASSLWTGLYSPLHF. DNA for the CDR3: TGTGCCAGCAGTTTATGGACAGGATTATATTCACCCCTCCACTTT.

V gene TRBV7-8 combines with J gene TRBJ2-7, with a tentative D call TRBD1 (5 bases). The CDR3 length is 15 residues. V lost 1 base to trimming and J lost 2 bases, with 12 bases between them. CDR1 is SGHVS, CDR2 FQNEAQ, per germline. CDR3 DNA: TGTGCCAGCAGCTTAGATCACAGGCCAACCTACGAGCAGTACTTC. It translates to CASSLDHRPTYEQYF.

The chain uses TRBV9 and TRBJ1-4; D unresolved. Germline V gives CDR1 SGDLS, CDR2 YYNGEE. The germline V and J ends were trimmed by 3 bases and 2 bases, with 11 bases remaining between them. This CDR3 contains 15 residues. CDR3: CASSETPGTNEKLFF. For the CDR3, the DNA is TGTGCCAGCAGCGAGACCCCGGGGACTAATGAAAAACTGTTTTTT.

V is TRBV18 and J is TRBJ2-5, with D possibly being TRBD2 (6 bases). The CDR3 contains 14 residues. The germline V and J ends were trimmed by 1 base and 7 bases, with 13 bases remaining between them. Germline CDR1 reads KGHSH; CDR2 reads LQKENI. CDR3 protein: CASSPRGEFVTQYF. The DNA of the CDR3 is TGTGCCAGCTCACCACGGGGGGAGTTTGTGACCCAGTACTTC. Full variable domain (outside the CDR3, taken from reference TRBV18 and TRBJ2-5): NAGVMQNPRHLVRRRGQEARLRCSPMKGHSHVYWYRQLPEEGLKFMVYLQKENIIDESGMPKERFSAEFPKEGPSILRIQQVVRGDSAAYFCASSPRGEFVTQYFGPGTRLLVL.

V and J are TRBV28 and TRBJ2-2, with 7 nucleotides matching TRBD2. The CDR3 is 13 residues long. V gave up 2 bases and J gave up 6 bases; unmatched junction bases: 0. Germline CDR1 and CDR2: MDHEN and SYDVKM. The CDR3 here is CASSLGRAGELFF. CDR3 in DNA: TGTGCCAGCAGTTTAGGGAGGGCCGGGGAGCTGTTTTTT.

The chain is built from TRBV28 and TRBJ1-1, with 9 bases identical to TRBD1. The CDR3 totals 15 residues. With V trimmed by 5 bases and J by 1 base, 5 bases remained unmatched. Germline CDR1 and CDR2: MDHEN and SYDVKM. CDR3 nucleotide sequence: TGTGCCAGCAGTCCTGGGGACAGGGAGAACACTGAAGCTTTCTTT. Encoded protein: CASSPGDRENTEAFF.

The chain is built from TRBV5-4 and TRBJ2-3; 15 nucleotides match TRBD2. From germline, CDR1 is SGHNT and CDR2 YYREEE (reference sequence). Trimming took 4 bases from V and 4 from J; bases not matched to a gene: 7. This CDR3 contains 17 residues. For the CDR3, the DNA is TGTGCCAGCAGCAAGGGACTAGCGGGGGGAGCGGCAGATACGCAGTATTTT. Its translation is CASSKGLAGGAADTQYF.

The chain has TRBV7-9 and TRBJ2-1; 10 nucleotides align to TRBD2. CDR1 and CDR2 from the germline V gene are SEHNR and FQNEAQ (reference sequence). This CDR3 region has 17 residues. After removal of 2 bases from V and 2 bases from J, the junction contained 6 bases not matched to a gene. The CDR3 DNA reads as TGTGCCAGCAGCTTAATAGGTCTAGCGGGGGCCTACAATGAGCAGTTCTTC. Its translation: CASSLIGLAGAYNEQFF.

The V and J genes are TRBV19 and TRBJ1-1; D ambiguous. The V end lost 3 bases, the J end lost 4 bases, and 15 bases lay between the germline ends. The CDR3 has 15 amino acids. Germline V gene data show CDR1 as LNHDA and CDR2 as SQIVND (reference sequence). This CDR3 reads CASSIGILRLTEAFF. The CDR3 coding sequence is TGTGCCAGTAGTATTGGAATTTTGAGACTCACTGAAGCTTTCTTT.

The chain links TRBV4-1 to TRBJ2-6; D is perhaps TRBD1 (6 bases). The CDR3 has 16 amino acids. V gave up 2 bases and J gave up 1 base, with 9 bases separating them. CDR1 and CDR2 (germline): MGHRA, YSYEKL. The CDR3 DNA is TGCGCCAGCAGCCAATCTCAGGGGTCTGGGGCCAACGTCCTGACTTTC. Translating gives CASSQSQGSGANVLTF.

The CDR3 sequence is CASSQDWGGGPVEETQYF. CDR3 nucleotide sequence: TGCGCCAGCAGCCAAGATTGGGGCGGGGGGCCCGTAGAAGAGACCCAGTACTTC. The genes are TRBV4-1 and TRBJ2-5; 8 nucleotides align to TRBD2. Germline CDR1 is MGHRA and CDR2 is YSYEKL. CDR3 length equals 18 residues. V gave up 0 bases and J gave up 3 bases; unmatched junction bases: 12.

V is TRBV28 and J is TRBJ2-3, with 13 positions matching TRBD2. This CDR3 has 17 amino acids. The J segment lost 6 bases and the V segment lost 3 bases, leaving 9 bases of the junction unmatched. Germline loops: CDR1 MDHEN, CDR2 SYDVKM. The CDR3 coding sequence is TGTGCCAGCAGTTTCAGGACTAGCGGGAGTCCGGGGGATACGCAGTATTTT. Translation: CASSFRTSGSPGDTQYF.

The CDR3 reads CASSTLGGNRETQYF. CDR3 sequence (DNA): TGTGCCAGCAGTACACTGGGGGGGAACCGAGAGACCCAGTACTTC. This rearrangement joins TRBV9 to TRBJ2-5, with 7 bases that match TRBD2. The CDR3 consists of 15 residues. V trimming: 5 bases; J trimming: 4 bases; junction bases outside the gene matches: 11. The V gene's germline CDR1 is SGDLS and CDR2 YYNGEE.

CDR3 DNA sequence: TGCGCCAGCAGCCTGGAACCCGGGACAATGAGCACAGATACGCAGTATTTT. Its protein is CASSLEPGTMSTDTQYF. This chain uses TRBV5-1 with TRBJ2-3; D may be TRBD1 (6 bases). This CDR3 has 17 residues. Looked up from germline, CDR1 is SGHRS and CDR2 is YFSETQ. V shed 4 bases and J shed 0 bases, with 18 bases lying between them.

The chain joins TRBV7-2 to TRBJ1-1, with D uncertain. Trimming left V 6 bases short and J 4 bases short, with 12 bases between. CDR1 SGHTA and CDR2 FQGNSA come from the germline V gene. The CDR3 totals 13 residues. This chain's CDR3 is CASRKGRATEAFF. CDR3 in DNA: TGTGCCAGCAGGAAAGGGAGGGCCACTGAAGCTTTCTTT.

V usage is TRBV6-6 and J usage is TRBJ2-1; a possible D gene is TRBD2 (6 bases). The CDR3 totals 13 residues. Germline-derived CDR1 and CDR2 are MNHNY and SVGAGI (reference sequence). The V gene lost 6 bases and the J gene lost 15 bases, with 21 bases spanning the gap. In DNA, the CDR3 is TGTGCCAGCAGCCCAAGGTCGGGGGTTGAGTCGTTCTTC. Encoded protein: CASSPRSGVESFF.

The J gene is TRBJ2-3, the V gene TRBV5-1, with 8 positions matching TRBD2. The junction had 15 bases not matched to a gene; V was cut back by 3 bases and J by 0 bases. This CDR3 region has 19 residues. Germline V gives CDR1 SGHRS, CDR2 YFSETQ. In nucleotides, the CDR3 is TGCGCCAGCAGCTCTCTTACTAGCGGACTAAGTACTAGCACAGATACGCAGTATTTT. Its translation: CASSSLTSGLSTSTDTQYF.

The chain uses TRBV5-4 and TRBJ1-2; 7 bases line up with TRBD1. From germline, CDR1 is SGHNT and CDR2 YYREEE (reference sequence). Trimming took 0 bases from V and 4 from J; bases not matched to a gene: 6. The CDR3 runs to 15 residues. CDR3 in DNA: TGTGCCAGCAGCTTGGCCTCGGCAGGGGGCTATGGCTACACCTTC. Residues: CASSLASAGGYGYTF.